These 15 T cell receptor beta chains share one sample of origin, sequenced in a study of T cells in Graves' hyperthyroidism and ophthalmopathy. Amplified regions were TCR beta CDR3 sequences from RNA transcripts. When the TCR CDR3 underwent first-round RT-PCR, the HTBI primer set was used. Using its own MiXCR run on the multiplex PCR reads, TCRdb lists one record per CDR3 protein. The data show a few hundred thousand distinct CDR3 sequences, with about 15% seen just once and roughly 7.4% held by the top ten. The sample comprised blood. These receptors originate from a woman aged 18-30 years with Graves' hyperthyroidism.

A remark on this clonotype: A much larger clone lies a single base off, so this may be a read error. The rearrangement joins TRBV10-3 to TRBJ2-5, with 8 positions matching TRBD2. CDR3 length: 15 amino acids. Trimming removed 6 bases from V and 1 base from J; junction bases left unmatched: 7. From germline, CDR1 is ENHRY and CDR2 SYGVKD. The CDR3 DNA reads TGTGCCATCAGGGGCCCGGGACTAGGCCAAGAGACCCAGTACTTC. Its translation is CAIRGPGLGQETQYF.

The table lists this clonotype with a few counts. With a much larger clone just one base away, this may be a read error. The chain is built from TRBV28 and TRBJ2-5; D remains ambiguous. CDR3 length: 11 amino acids. Germline V CDR1 and CDR2: MDHEN, SYDVKM. The ends were cut back, 2 bases at V and 7 bases at J, with 5 bases in the middle. CDR3 DNA sequence: TGTGCCAGCAGTTTAGTGGCGACCCAGTACTTC. This gives the protein CASSLVATQYF.

This clonotype was detected a few times. The V call is TRBV19, the J call TRBJ1-5; no firm D call. Germline V gene data show CDR1 as LNHDA and CDR2 as SQIVND (reference sequence). The CDR3 is 14 amino acids. V was trimmed by 7 bases and J by 5 bases, leaving 15 bases between them. The CDR3 loop reads CASMSNVFYQPQHF. CDR3 DNA: TGTGCCAGTATGAGTAACGTCTTTTATCAGCCCCAGCATTTT.

This clonotype was seen ten or more times. The chain is built from TRBV5-1 and TRBJ2-1; TRBD2 matches 7 bases. The CDR3 contains 15 residues. CDR1 SGHRS and CDR2 YFSETQ come from the germline V gene. The trim removed 4 bases at V and 5 bases at J, leaving 9 bases unmatched. CDR3 in amino acids: CASSGSWGGNNEQFF. The CDR3 nucleotides read TGCGCCAGCAGCGGTAGCTGGGGGGGGAACAATGAGCAGTTCTTC. The variable domain in full, completed from reference TRBV5-1 and TRBJ2-1, reads KAGVTQTPRYLIKTRGQQVTLSCSPISGHRSVSWYQQTPGQGLQFLFEYFSETQRNKGNFPGRFSGRQFSNSRSEMNVSTLELGDSALYLCASSGSWGGNNEQFFGPGTRLTVL.

The sample holds a few counts of this clonotype. The rearrangement links TRBV24-1 to TRBJ2-3; TRBD2 aligns across 7 bases. After removal of 9 bases from V and 3 bases from J, the junction contained 5 bases not matched to a gene. Germline CDR1 is KGHDR and CDR2 is SFDVKD. The CDR3 has 13 residues. CDR3 coding DNA: TGTGCCACCTGCGGGCGGGGGACAGATACGCAGTATTTT. It yields the protein CATCGRGTDTQYF.

This clonotype was seen at least ten times. DNA for the CDR3: TGTGCCAGCAGCCAAGGGGACTCCACAGATACGCAGTATTTT. Protein product: CASSQGDSTDTQYF. The chain couples TRBV7-9 to TRBJ2-3, with D perhaps matching TRBD2 (6 bases). Germline assignment: CDR1 SEHNR and CDR2 FQNEAQ (reference sequence). V lost 5 bases to trimming and J lost 2 bases, with 11 bases between them. This CDR3 is built from 14 residues.

This clonotype showed up many times. This sequence joins TRBV7-8 and TRBJ1-2; D is undetermined. Germline V gives CDR1 SGHVS, CDR2 FQNEAQ. The CDR3 length is 11 residues. V was trimmed by 8 bases and J by 2 bases, leaving 6 bases between them. The CDR3 coding sequence is TGTGCCAGCGGCTCCAACTATGGCTACACCTTC. It yields the protein CASGSNYGYTF.

This clonotype has just one count. This sequence joins TRBV20-1 and TRBJ1-3; no clear D gene. From germline, CDR1 is DFQATT and CDR2 SNEGSKA (reference sequence). V was pared by 7 bases and J by 0 bases, with 4 bases between. The CDR3 is 11 amino acids. CDR3 nucleotides: TGCAGTGTTCCCTCTGGAAACACCATATATTTT. Its translation is CSVPSGNTIYF.

CDR3 sequence reads: CASGYTDTQYF. In nucleotides, the CDR3 is TGTGCCAGCGGGTACACAGATACGCAGTATTTT. V gene TRBV12-3 or TRBV12-4 combines with J gene TRBJ2-3; D uncertain. The CDR3 has 11 residues. V shed 8 bases and J shed 2 bases, with 5 bases lying between them.

In this sample, this clonotype turned up a few times. The V gene is TRBV7-6, the J gene TRBJ1-6; no definite D call. Germline loops: CDR1 SGHVS, CDR2 FNYEAQ. This CDR3 region has 13 residues. The germline V and J ends were trimmed by 5 bases and 5 bases, with 7 bases remaining between them. The CDR3 DNA reads as TGTGCCAGCAGCCCCCTCGATAATTCACCCCTCCACTTT. Protein product: CASSPLDNSPLHF.

This clonotype was seen ten or more times. The chain joins TRBV6-1 to TRBJ1-1; 10 bases line up with TRBD1. The length of the CDR3 is 14 residues. With 5 bases clipped from V and 3 bases from J, the junction kept 3 bases outside the gene matches. CDR1 is MNHNS, CDR2 SASEGT, per germline. The CDR3 DNA is TGTGCCAGCAGTTTGACAGGGGGCTACACTGAAGCTTTCTTT. Translated, it gives CASSLTGGYTEAFF.

In this sample, this clonotype turned up many times. J is TRBJ1-2 and V is TRBV5-1, with TRBD1 as a possible D gene (6 bases). V was clipped by 1 base and J by 5 bases, with 24 bases between them. The CDR3 has 18 amino acids. Germline CDR1 reads SGHRS; CDR2 reads YFSETQ. The CDR3 DNA sequence: TGCGCCAGCAGCTTGTGGGGCAGGGGCACGACGGAGTATTATGGCTACACCTTC. It specifies CASSLWGRGTTEYYGYTF.

This clonotype was picked up many times. The CDR3 coding sequence is TGTGCCAGCAGCTTCGACCGGGACACGGTCTACGAGCAGTACTTC. It specifies CASSFDRDTVYEQYF. The chain recombines TRBV11-1 with TRBJ2-7; D may be TRBD1 (6 bases). The CDR3 runs 15 residues. CDR1 and CDR2 from the germline V gene are SGHAT and FQDESV (reference sequence). V was trimmed by 3 bases and J by 3 bases, leaving 15 bases between them.

This clonotype was observed at least ten times. The chain carries TRBV19 and TRBJ1-1; 10 nucleotides match TRBD1. The CDR3 has 14 residues. V lost 6 bases, J lost 6 bases, and 7 bases stayed unmatched. Per germline, CDR1 LNHDA and CDR2 SQIVND (reference sequence). CDR3 in DNA: TGTGCCAGTAGCCCGGGACAGGGGAAACCTGAAGCTTTCTTT. Translated, it gives CASSPGQGKPEAFF.

This rearrangement joins TRBV4-1 to TRBJ2-1; D perhaps matches TRBD2 (6 bases). The V end lost 4 bases, the J end lost 13 bases, and 20 bases lay between the germline ends. Germline V lookup: CDR1 MGHRA, CDR2 YSYEKL. The CDR3 runs to 14 residues. The CDR3 region has the DNA TGCGCCAGCAGCCTAACGAGAGGGGACGGGGGACAGTTCTTC. Translation gives CASSLTRGDGGQFF.